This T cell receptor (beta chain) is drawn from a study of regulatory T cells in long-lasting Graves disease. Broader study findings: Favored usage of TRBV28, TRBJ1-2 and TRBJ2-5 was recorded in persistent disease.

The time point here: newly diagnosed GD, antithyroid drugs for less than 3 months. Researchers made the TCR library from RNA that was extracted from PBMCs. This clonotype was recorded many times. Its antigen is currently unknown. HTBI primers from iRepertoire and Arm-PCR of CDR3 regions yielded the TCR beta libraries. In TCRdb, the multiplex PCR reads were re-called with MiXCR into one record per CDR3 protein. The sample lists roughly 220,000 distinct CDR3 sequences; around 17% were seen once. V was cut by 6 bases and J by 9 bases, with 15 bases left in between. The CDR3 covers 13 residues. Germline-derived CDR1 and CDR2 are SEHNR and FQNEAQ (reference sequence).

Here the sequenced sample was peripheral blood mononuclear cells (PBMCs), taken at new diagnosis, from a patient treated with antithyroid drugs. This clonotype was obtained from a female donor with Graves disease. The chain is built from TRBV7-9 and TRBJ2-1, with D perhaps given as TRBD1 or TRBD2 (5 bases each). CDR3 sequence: CASSSTGLGEQFF. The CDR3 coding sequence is TGTGCCAGCAGTAGCACGGGGCTAGGTGAGCAGTTCTTC.